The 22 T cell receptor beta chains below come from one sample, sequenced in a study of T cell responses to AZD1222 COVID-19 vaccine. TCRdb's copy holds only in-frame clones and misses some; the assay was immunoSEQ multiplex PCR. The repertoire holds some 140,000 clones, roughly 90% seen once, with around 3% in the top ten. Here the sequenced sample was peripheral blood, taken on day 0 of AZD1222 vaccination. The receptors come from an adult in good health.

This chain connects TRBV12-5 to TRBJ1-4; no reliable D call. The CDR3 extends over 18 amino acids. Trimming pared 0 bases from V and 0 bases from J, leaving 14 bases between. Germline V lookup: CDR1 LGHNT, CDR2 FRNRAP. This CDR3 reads CASGLVPKTLSTNEKLFF. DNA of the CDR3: TGTGCTAGTGGTTTGGTACCTAAAACTCTCTCAACTAATGAAAAACTGTTTTTT.

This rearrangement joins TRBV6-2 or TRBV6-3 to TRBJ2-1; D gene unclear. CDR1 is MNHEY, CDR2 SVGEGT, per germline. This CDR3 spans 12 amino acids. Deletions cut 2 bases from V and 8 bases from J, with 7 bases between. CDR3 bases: TGTGCCAGCAGTTACCTCCGGGATGAGCAGTTCTTC. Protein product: CASSYLRDEQFF.

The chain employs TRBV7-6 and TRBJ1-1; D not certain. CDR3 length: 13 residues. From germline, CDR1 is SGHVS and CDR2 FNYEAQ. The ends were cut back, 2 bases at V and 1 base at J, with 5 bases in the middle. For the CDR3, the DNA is TGTGCCAGCAGCTTAAAACAGAACACTGAAGCTTTCTTT. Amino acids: CASSLKQNTEAFF.

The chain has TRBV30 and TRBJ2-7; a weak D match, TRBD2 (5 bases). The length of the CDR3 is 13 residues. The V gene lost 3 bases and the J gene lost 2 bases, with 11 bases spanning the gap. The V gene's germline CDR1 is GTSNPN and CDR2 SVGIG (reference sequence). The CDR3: CAWRLTGAYEQYF. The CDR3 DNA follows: TGTGCCTGGAGGCTGACCGGGGCCTACGAGCAGTACTTC.

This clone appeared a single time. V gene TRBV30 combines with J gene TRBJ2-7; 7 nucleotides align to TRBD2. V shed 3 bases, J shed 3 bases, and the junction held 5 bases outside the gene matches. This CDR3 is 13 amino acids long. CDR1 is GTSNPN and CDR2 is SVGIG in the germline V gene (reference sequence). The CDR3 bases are TGTGCCTGGAGCCCTAGCGGCATCTACGAGCAGTACTTC. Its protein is CAWSPSGIYEQYF. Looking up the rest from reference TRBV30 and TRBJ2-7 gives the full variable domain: SQTIHQWPATLVQPVGSPLSLECTVEGTSNPNLYWYRQAAGRGLQLLFYSVGIGQISSEVPQNLSASRPQDRQFILSSKKLLLSDSGFYLCAWSPSGIYEQYFGPGTRLTVT.

The CDR3 protein is CASSSTGALPDTEAFF. The CDR3 DNA follows: TGTGCCAGCAGCTCAACAGGGGCCCTACCGGACACTGAAGCTTTCTTT. The rearrangement uses TRBV5-5 and TRBJ1-1; 7 bases agree with TRBD1. The CDR3 contains 16 residues. With V trimmed by 3 bases and J by 3 bases, 11 bases remained unmatched. CDR1 SGHKS and CDR2 YYEKEE come from the germline V gene (reference sequence). The full variable domain, its missing parts supplied by reference TRBV5-5 and TRBJ1-1, is DAGVTQSPTHLIKTRGQQVTLRCSPISGHKSVSWYQQVLGQGPQFIFQYYEKEERGRGNFPDRFSARQFPNYSSELNVNALLLGDSALYLCASSSTGALPDTEAFFGQGTRLTVV.

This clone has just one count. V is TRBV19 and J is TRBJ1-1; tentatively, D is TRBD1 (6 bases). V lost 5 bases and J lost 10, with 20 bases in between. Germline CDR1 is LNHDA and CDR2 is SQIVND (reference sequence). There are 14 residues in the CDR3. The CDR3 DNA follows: TGTGCCAGTAGTCCCCCTATCGACAGGTCGGGAGCTTTCTTT. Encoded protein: CASSPPIDRSGAFF.

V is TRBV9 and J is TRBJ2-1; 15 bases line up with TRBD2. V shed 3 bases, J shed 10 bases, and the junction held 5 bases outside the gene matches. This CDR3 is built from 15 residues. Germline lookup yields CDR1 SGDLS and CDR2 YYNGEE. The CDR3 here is CASSEGLAGGREQFF. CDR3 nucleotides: TGTGCCAGCAGCGAGGGACTAGCGGGAGGTCGGGAGCAGTTCTTC.

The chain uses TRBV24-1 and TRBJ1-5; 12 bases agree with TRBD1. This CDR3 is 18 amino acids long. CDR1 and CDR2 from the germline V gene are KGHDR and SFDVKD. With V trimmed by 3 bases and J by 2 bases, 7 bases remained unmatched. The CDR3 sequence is CATSDRDRGLWGNQPQHF. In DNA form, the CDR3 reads TGTGCCACCAGTGATAGGGACAGGGGGCTGTGGGGCAATCAGCCCCAGCATTTT.

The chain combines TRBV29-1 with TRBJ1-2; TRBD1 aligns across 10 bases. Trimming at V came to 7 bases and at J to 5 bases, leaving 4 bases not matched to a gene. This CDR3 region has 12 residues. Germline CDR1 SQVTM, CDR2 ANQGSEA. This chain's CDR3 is CSAWTGGYGYTF. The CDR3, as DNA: TGCAGCGCCTGGACAGGGGGGTATGGCTACACCTTC.

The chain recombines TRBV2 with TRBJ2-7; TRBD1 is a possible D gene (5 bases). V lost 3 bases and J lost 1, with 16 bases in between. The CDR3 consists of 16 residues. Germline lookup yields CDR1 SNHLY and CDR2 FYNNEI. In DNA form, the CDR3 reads TGTGCCAGCAGTGAGACAGAAAGTGACACATCCTACGAGCAGTACTTC. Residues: CASSETESDTSYEQYF.

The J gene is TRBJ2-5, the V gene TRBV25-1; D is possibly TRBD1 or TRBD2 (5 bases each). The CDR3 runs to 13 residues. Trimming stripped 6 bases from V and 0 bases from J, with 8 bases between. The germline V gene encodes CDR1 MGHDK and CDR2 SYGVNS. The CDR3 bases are TGTGCCAGCAGGAGGGGAAACCAAGAGACCCAGTACTTC. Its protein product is CASRRGNQETQYF.

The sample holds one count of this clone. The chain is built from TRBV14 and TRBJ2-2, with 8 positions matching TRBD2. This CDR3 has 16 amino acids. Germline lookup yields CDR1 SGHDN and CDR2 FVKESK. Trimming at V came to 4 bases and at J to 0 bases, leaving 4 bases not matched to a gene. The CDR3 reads CASSPLAGPNTGELFF. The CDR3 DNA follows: TGTGCCAGCAGCCCCTTAGCGGGACCGAACACCGGGGAGCTGTTTTTT.

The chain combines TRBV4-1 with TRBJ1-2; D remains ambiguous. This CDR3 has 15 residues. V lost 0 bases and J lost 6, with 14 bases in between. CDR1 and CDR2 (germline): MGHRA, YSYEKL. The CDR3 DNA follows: TGCGCCAGCAGCCAAGACTCAGGATCTATGAATGGCTACACCTTC. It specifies CASSQDSGSMNGYTF.

CDR3 sequence reads: CASSPSVAGSSYEQYF. The CDR3 DNA sequence: TGTGCCAGCAGTCCCTCGGTAGCGGGAAGCTCCTACGAGCAGTACTTC. This chain links TRBV27 with TRBJ2-7; 8 nucleotides align to TRBD2. The V and J ends lost 5 bases and 0 bases, in that order; junction bases with no gene match: 9. CDR3 length: 16 amino acids. CDR1 and CDR2 from the germline V gene are MNHEY and SMNVEV (reference sequence).

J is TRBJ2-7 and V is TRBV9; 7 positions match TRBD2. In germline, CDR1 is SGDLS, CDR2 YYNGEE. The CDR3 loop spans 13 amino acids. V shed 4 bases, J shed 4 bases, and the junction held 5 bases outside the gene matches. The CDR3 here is CASSSDGGYEQYF. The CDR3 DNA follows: TGTGCCAGCAGCTCCGACGGGGGGTACGAGCAGTACTTC. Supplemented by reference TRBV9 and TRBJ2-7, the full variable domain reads DSGVTQTPKHLITATGQRVTLRCSPRSGDLSVYWYQQSLDQGLQFLIQYYNGEERAKGNILERFSAQQFPDLHSELNLSSLELGDSALYFCASSSDGGYEQYFGPGTRLTVT.

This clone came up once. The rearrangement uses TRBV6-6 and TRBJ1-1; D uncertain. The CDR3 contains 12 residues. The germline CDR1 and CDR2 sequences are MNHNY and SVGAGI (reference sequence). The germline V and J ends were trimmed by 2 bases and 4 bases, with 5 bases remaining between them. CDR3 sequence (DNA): TGTGCCAGCAGTTACGCAGCCACTGAAGCTTTCTTT. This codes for CASSYAATEAFF.

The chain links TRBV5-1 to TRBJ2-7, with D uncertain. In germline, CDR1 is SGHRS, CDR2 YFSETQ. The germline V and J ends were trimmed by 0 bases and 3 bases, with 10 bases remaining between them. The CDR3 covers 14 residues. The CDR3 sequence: CASSLGTAFYEQYF. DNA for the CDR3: TGCGCCAGCAGCTTGGGGACGGCGTTCTACGAGCAGTACTTC.

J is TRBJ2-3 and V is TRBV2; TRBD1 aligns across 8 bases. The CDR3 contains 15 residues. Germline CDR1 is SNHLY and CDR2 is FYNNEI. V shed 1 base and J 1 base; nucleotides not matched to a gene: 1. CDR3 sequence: CASSEEQGGTDTQYF. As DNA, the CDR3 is TGTGCCAGCAGTGAAGAACAGGGGGGCACAGATACGCAGTATTTT.

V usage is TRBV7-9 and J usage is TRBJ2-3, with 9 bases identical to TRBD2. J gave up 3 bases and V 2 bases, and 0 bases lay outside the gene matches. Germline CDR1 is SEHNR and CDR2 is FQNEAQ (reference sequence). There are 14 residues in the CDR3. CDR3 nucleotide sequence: TGTGCCAGCAGCTTAACTAGCGGGACAGATACGCAGTATTTT. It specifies CASSLTSGTDTQYF.

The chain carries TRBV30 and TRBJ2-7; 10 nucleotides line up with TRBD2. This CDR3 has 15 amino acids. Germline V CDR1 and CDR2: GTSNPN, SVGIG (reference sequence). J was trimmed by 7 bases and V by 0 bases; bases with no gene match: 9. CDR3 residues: CAWSVLSGRAREQYF. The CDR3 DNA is TGTGCCTGGAGTGTACTAAGCGGGAGGGCGCGGGAGCAGTACTTC.

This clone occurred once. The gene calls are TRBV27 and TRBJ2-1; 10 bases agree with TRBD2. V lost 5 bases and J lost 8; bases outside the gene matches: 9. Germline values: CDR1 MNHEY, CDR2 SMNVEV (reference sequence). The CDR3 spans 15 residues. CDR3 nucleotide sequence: TGTGCCAGCAGTATATTAGCGGGAGGATCAGATGAGCAGTTCTTC. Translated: CASSILAGGSDEQFF.